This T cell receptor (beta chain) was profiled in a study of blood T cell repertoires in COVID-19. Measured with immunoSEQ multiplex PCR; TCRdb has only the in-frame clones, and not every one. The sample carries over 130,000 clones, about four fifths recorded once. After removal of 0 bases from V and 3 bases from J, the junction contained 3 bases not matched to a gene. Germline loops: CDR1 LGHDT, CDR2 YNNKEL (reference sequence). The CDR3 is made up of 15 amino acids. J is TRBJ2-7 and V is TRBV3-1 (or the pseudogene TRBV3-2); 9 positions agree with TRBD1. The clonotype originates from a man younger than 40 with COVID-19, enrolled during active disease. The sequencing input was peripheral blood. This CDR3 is CASSQEGQGYYEQYF. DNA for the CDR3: TGTGCCAGCAGCCAAGAGGGACAGGGTTACTACGAGCAGTACTTC.